This entry features one T cell receptor beta chain sequence. The source of the sample is a study of blood T cell repertoires in COVID-19. Overall study: COVID-19 samples, acute and convalescent, were from the United States, Italy and Spain. PBMCs, B-cell-depleted T cells, or T cells provided the cDNA or gDNA that made up the material.

Per the study methods: By means of reference gene primer amplification, nucleated cell counts were estimated. Measured with immunoSEQ multiplex PCR; TCRdb has only the in-frame clones, and not every one. The V and J calls and clone size are taken from that table; D and trimming were inferred from the DNA. In the table there are about 86,000 clones, over 80% of which are singletons. The germline V gene has CDR1 SGDLS and CDR2 YYNGEE. V shed 4 bases and J shed 7 bases, with 15 bases lying between them. The CDR3 is made up of 14 amino acids. The sequenced sample consisted of peripheral blood. This sequence was found in a woman over 75 with active or convalescent COVID-19. J is TRBJ1-3 and V is TRBV9; D uncertain. In DNA form, the CDR3 reads TGTGCCAGCAGCTATCGTCAATCGGGGAACACCATATATTTT. Translating it yields CASSYRQSGNTIYF.